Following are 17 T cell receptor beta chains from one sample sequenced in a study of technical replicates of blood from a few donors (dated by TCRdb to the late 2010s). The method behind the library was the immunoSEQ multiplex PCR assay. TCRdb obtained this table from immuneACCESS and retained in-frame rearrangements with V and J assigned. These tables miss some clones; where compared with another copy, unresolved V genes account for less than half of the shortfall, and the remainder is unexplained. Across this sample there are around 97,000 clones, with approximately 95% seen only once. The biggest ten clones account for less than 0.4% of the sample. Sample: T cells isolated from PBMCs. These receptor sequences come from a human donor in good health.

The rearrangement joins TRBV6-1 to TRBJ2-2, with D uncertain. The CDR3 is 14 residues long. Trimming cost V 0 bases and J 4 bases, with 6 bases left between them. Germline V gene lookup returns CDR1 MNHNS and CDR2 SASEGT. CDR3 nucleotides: TGTGCCAGCAGTGAAGCGTGGGCCACCGGGGAGCTGTTTTTT. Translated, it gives CASSEAWATGELFF.

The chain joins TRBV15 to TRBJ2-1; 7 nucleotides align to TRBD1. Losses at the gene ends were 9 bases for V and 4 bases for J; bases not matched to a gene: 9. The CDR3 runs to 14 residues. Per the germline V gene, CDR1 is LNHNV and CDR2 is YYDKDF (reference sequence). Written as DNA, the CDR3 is TGTGCCACAGACCGGGACAGTACTTACAATGAGCAGTTCTTC. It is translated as CATDRDSTYNEQFF.

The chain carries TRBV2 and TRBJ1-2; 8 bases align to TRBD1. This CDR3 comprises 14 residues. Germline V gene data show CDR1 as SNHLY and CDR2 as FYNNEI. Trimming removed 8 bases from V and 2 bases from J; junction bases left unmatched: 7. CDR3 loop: CASLLTGGNYGYTF. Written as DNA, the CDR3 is TGTGCCAGCCTTCTTACAGGGGGAAACTATGGCTACACCTTC.

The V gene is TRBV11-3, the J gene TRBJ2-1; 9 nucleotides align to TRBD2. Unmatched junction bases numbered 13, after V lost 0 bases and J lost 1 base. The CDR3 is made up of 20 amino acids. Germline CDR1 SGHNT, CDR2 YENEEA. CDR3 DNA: TGTGCCAGCAGCTTAGATCCTTACCGTACTAGCGGGTATTCCTACAATGAGCAGTTCTTC. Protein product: CASSLDPYRTSGYSYNEQFF.

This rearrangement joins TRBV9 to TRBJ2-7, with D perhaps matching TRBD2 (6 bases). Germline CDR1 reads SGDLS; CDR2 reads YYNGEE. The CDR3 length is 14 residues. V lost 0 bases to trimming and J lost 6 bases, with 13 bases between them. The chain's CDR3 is CASSVGGGTSEQYF. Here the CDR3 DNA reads TGTGCCAGCAGCGTAGGCGGAGGGACGAGCGAGCAGTACTTC.

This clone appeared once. CDR3 region: CASSLRGGGAYNEQFF. The CDR3 nucleotides are TGTGCCAGCAGCTTAAGGGGAGGCGGGGCCTACAATGAGCAGTTCTTC. The V call is TRBV7-3, the J call TRBJ2-1; D might be TRBD2 (6 bases). Germline values: CDR1 SGHTA, CDR2 FQGTGA. Trimming removed 1 base at V and 2 bases at J, with 12 bases between. The CDR3 is made up of 16 amino acids.

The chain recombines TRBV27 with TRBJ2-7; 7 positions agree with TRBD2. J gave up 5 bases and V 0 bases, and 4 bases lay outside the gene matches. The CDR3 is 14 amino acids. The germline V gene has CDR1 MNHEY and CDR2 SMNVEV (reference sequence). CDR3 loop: CASSLSGGYDEQYF. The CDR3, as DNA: TGTGCCAGCAGTTTATCGGGGGGGTACGACGAGCAGTACTTC.

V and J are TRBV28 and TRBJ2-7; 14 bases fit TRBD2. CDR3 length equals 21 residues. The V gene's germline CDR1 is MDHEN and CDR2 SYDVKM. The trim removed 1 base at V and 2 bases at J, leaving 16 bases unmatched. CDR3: CASSLFSGRILTSGRAYEQYF. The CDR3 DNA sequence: TGTGCCAGCAGTTTATTCTCGGGACGGATCTTGACTAGCGGGAGGGCCTACGAGCAGTACTTC.

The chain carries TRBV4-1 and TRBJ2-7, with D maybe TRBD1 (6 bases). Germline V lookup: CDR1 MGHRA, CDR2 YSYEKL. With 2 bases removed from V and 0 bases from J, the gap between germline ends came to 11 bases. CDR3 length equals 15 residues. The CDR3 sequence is CASSQFDRSSYEQYF. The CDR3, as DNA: TGCGCCAGCAGCCAATTTGACAGGAGCTCCTACGAGCAGTACTTC.

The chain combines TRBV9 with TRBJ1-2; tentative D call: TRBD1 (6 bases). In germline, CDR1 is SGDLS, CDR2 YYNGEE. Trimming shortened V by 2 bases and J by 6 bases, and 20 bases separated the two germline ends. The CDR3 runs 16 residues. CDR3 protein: CASSVSLEAGADGYTF. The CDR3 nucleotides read TGTGCCAGCAGCGTCTCCTTGGAGGCAGGGGCCGATGGCTACACCTTC.

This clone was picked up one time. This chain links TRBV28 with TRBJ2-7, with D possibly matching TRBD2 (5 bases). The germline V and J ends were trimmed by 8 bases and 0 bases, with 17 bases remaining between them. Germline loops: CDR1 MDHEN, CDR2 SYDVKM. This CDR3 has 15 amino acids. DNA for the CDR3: TGTGCCAGCGCGCCCGCTTGGACTCTCTCCTACGAGCAGTACTTC. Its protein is CASAPAWTLSYEQYF. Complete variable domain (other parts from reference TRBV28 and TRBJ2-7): DVKVTQSSRYLVKRTGEKVFLECVQDMDHENMFWYRQDPGLGLRLIYFSYDVKMKEKGDIPEGYSVSREKKERFSLILESASTNQTSMYLCASAPAWTLSYEQYFGPGTRLTVT.

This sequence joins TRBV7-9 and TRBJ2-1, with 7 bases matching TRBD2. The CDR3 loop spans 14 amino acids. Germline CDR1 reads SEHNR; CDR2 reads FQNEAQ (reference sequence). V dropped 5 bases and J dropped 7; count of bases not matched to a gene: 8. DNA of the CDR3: TGTGCCAGCAGCCCGCGTCTAGCGGCGAATGAGCAGTTCTTC. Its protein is CASSPRLAANEQFF.

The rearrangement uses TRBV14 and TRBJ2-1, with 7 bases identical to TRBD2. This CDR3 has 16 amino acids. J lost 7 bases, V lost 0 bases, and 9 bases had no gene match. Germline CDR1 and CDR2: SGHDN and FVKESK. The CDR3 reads CASSQDREGLGNEQFF. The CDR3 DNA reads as TGTGCCAGCAGCCAAGATAGGGAGGGCCTTGGGAATGAGCAGTTCTTC.

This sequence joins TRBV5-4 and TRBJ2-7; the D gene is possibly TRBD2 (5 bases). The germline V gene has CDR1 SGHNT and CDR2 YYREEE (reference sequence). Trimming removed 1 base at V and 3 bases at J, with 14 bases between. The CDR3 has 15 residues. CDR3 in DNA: TGTGCCAGCAGCTTGTCATTCGGGGTCCTCTACGAGCAGTACTTC. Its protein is CASSLSFGVLYEQYF.

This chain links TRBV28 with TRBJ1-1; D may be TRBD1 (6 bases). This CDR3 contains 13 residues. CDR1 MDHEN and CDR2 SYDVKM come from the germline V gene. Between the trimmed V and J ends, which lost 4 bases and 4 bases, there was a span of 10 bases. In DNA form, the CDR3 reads TGTGCCAGCAGTTCTCAGGGGCGCACTGAAGCTTTCTTT. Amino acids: CASSSQGRTEAFF.

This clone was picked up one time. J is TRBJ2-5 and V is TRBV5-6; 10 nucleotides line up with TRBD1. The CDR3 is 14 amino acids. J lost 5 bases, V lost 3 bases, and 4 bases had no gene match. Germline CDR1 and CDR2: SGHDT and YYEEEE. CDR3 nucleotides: TGTGCCAGCAGCTGGGACAGGGGTTTGGAGACCCAGTACTTC. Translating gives CASSWDRGLETQYF.

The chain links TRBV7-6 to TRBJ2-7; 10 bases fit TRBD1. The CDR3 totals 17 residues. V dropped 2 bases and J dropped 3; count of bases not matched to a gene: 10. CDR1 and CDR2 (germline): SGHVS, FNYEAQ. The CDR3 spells CASSLLSRGQGGYEQYF. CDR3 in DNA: TGTGCCAGCAGCTTACTCTCCCGCGGACAGGGGGGCTACGAGCAGTACTTC.